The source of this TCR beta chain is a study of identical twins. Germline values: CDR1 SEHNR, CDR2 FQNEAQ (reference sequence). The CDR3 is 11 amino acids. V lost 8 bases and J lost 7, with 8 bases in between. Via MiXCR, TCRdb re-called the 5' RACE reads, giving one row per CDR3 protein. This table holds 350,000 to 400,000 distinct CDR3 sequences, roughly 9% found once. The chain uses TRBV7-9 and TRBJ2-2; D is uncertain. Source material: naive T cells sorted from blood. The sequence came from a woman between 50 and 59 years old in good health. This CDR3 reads CASGNVGELFF. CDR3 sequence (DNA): TGTGCCAGCGGTAACGTCGGGGAGCTGTTTTTT.